The 9 T cell receptor beta chains reported below all come from one sample, sequenced in a study of cytomegalovirus exposure and HLA in healthy donors. The PCR contained 60 Vbeta and 13 Jbeta primers. The repertoire was sequenced with immunoSEQ multiplex PCR; TCRdb's copy has only in-frame clones and lacks some. The sample has 93,000 or so clones, just under 85% seen once; the top ten hold over 5%. The sequenced sample consisted of PBMCs. These receptors originate from a young woman in good health and CMV-seropositive.

This sequence joins TRBV18 and TRBJ2-3; no reliable D call. CDR1 KGHSH and CDR2 LQKENI come from the germline V gene. V lost 1 base, J lost 1 base, and 12 bases lay in between. This CDR3 contains 16 residues. The CDR3 reads CASSPLNGGRTDTQYF. CDR3 bases: TGTGCCAGCTCACCACTCAATGGCGGTCGCACAGATACGCAGTATTTT.

The chain employs TRBV9 and TRBJ2-5; D is possibly TRBD1 (5 bases). The CDR3 runs 13 residues. Germline V CDR1 and CDR2: SGDLS, YYNGEE. Trimming shortened V by 1 base and J by 2 bases, and 6 bases separated the two germline ends. This chain's CDR3 is CASSVQGQETQYF. CDR3 sequence (DNA): TGTGCCAGCAGCGTACAGGGACAAGAGACCCAGTACTTC.

The V gene is TRBV19, the J gene TRBJ1-6; D is unclear. Per germline, CDR1 LNHDA and CDR2 SQIVND (reference sequence). Between the trimmed V and J ends, which lost 4 bases and 11 bases, there was a span of 9 bases. The CDR3 is made up of 12 amino acids. CDR3 region: CASSTLSPPLHF. The DNA of the CDR3 is TGTGCCAGTAGTACCCTCTCCCCACCCCTCCACTTT.

This chain joins TRBV27 and TRBJ1-1, with TRBD1 matching over 8 bases. The CDR3 extends over 15 amino acids. CDR1 MNHEY and CDR2 SMNVEV come from the germline V gene (reference sequence). The V segment lost 3 bases and the J segment 3 bases; nucleotides outside the gene matches: 6. The CDR3 DNA is TGTGCCAGCAGTTTCGGACAGGGCGGGGACACTGAAGCTTTCTTT. Translated, it gives CASSFGQGGDTEAFF.

CDR3 sequence (DNA): TGCGCCAGCAGCCAAGCATCGGGGGGCGGGACAGGGGTTTTGTCCTACGAGCAGTACTTC. Protein sequence: CASSQASGGGTGVLSYEQYF. The chain couples TRBV4-1 to TRBJ2-7; 10 nucleotides line up with TRBD1. Germline V CDR1 and CDR2: MGHRA, YSYEKL. CDR3 length equals 20 residues. V shed 1 base and J 1 base; nucleotides not matched to a gene: 16.

This clone was seen at least ten times. The chain recombines TRBV7-9 with TRBJ1-5; D gene unclear. This CDR3 contains 9 residues. Germline CDR1 SEHNR, CDR2 FQNEAQ (reference sequence). In nucleotides, the CDR3 is TGTGCAAAACGGCAGCCCCAGCATTTT. It is translated as CAKRQPQHF.

V gene TRBV11-2 combines with J gene TRBJ1-2; TRBD1 aligns across 7 bases. J gave up 5 bases and V 1 base, and 4 bases lay outside the gene matches. Germline V gives CDR1 SGHAT, CDR2 FQNNGV. The CDR3 has 14 residues. The CDR3 DNA is TGTGCCAGCAGCTTAGGGACAGGCGTGTATGGCTACACCTTC. Translation gives CASSLGTGVYGYTF.

V usage is TRBV18 and J usage is TRBJ1-1; TRBD1 is a possible D gene (6 bases). Germline lookup yields CDR1 KGHSH and CDR2 LQKENI. V lost 6 bases to trimming and J lost 12 bases, with 17 bases between them. This CDR3 spans 12 amino acids. The DNA of the CDR3 is TGTGCCAGCTCCCATTCGAACAGGGAAACTTTCTTT. Translation gives CASSHSNRETFF.

This chain connects TRBV11-2 to TRBJ2-7; 14 bases agree with TRBD2. This CDR3 region has 15 residues. Germline loops: CDR1 SGHAT, CDR2 FQNNGV. V gave up 5 bases and J gave up 2 bases; unmatched junction bases: 2. CDR3 sequence: CASSETSGGAYEQYF. The CDR3 nucleotides are TGTGCCAGCAGCGAGACTAGCGGGGGGGCCTACGAGCAGTACTTC.